These 17 T cell receptor beta chains share one sample of origin, sequenced in a study of shared clonotypes between healthy human individuals. Clones were read by immunoSEQ multiplex PCR, and TCRdb kept only the in-frame ones, dropping some. The top ten clones hold approximately 1.1% of a sample with some 1,400,000 clones, more than 95% of them seen once. Sequencing input: naive CD4+ T cells sorted from blood. Stated subset: CD45RA+ positively selected. These receptors originate from a man aged 30 to 45 in good health.

V and J are TRBV6-5 and TRBJ2-7; D might be TRBD1 (5 bases). Trimming removed 5 bases from V and 0 bases from J, with 11 bases in between. The CDR3 is made up of 14 amino acids. The germline V gene encodes CDR1 MNHEY and CDR2 SVGAGI. CDR3 DNA: TGTGCCAGCAGTGTACAGGCAGCCTCCTACGAGCAGTACTTC. It yields the protein CASSVQAASYEQYF.

This clone appeared a single time. The rearrangement joins TRBV6-1 to TRBJ2-7, with D perhaps TRBD1 or TRBD2 (5 bases each). CDR3 length: 15 amino acids. Germline CDR1 and CDR2: MNHNS and SASEGT. Trimming left V 3 bases short and J 1 base short, with 13 bases between. The CDR3 reads CASSERDRQSYEQYF. The CDR3, as DNA: TGTGCCAGCAGTGAGAGGGACCGACAATCCTACGAGCAGTACTTC.

The chain joins TRBV11-2 to TRBJ1-2; the D gene is possibly TRBD1 (6 bases). CDR1 and CDR2 from the germline V gene are SGHAT and FQNNGV. This CDR3 spans 15 amino acids. The V gene lost 7 bases and the J gene lost 4 bases, with 19 bases spanning the gap. The CDR3 here is CASTQAAGASYGYTF. As DNA, the CDR3 is TGTGCCAGCACCCAGGCAGCAGGGGCATCCTATGGCTACACCTTC.

This clone has just one count. The chain links TRBV5-4 to TRBJ2-2, with no clear D. Germline lookup yields CDR1 SGHNT and CDR2 YYREEE (reference sequence). The ends were cut back, 3 bases at V and 5 bases at J, with 11 bases in the middle. The CDR3 is 14 residues long. Here the CDR3 reads CASSSSSGTGELFF. CDR3 nucleotide sequence: TGTGCCAGCAGCTCTTCTAGTGGTACCGGGGAGCTGTTTTTT.

J is TRBJ2-1 and V is TRBV28, with D unresolved. The CDR3 is 9 amino acids. Deletions cut 5 bases from V and 7 bases from J, with 0 bases between. Germline lookup yields CDR1 MDHEN and CDR2 SYDVKM. As DNA, the CDR3 is TGTGCCAGCAGTAATGAGCAGTTCTTC. This codes for CASSNEQFF. Based on the CDR3 plus reference TRBV28 and TRBJ2-1, the full variable domain is DVKVTQSSRYLVKRTGEKVFLECVQDMDHENMFWYRQDPGLGLRLIYFSYDVKMKEKGDIPEGYSVSREKKERFSLILESASTNQTSMYLCASSNEQFFGPGTRLTVL.

The DNA of the CDR3 is TGCGCCAGCAGCCAAGAAGTCTCGGCAGATAATGAGCAGTTCTTC. It translates to CASSQEVSADNEQFF. This chain joins TRBV4-3 and TRBJ2-1; no reliable D call. V was cut by 0 bases and J by 7 bases, with 13 bases left in between. CDR1 is LGHNA, CDR2 YSLEER, per germline. This CDR3 contains 15 residues.

The gene calls are TRBV5-6 and TRBJ1-2; tentatively, D is TRBD1 (6 bases). The V end lost 2 bases, the J end lost 2 bases, and 16 bases lay between the germline ends. The germline V gene has CDR1 SGHDT and CDR2 YYEEEE. CDR3 length: 16 residues. CDR3 nucleotide sequence: TGTGCCAGCAGCTTAAGACCGCAGGGGACGAACTATGGCTACACCTTC. This sequence encodes CASSLRPQGTNYGYTF. The full variable domain, its missing parts supplied by reference TRBV5-6 and TRBJ1-2, is DAGVTQSPTHLIKTRGQQVTLRCSPKSGHDTVSWYQQALGQGPQFIFQYYEEEERQRGNFPDRFSGHQFPNYSSELNVNALLLGDSALYLCASSLRPQGTNYGYTFGSGTRLTVV.

This chain uses TRBV2 with TRBJ2-3, with 13 bases that match TRBD2. CDR1 SNHLY and CDR2 FYNNEI come from the germline V gene. Unmatched junction bases numbered 2, after V lost 2 bases and J lost 0 bases. This CDR3 comprises 17 residues. This CDR3 is CASSERLAGGSTDTQYF. The CDR3 DNA reads TGTGCCAGCAGTGAAAGACTAGCGGGAGGAAGCACAGATACGCAGTATTTT.

The chain links TRBV9 to TRBJ2-2, with TRBD1 as a possible D gene (5 bases). Germline CDR1 SGDLS, CDR2 YYNGEE. This CDR3 contains 12 residues. Trimming shortened V by 4 bases and J by 7 bases, and 8 bases separated the two germline ends. CDR3: CASSPQGGELFF. CDR3 DNA sequence: TGTGCCAGCAGCCCTCAGGGCGGGGAGCTGTTTTTT.

The chain couples TRBV19 to TRBJ1-2, with D perhaps matching TRBD1 (5 bases). The V end was cut by 6 bases, the J end by 0 bases, with 11 bases between. This CDR3 region has 14 residues. The V gene's germline CDR1 is LNHDA and CDR2 SQIVND (reference sequence). The CDR3 DNA is TGTGCCAGTAGAAGGGACGTTACTAACTATGGCTACACCTTC. Translated, it gives CASRRDVTNYGYTF.

The gene calls are TRBV9 and TRBJ2-7; TRBD1 is a possible D gene (6 bases). Per germline, CDR1 SGDLS and CDR2 YYNGEE. The ends were cut back, 0 bases at V and 3 bases at J, with 13 bases in the middle. The CDR3 extends over 15 amino acids. The CDR3: CASSVGQAALYEQYF. Here the CDR3 DNA reads TGTGCCAGCAGCGTAGGACAGGCGGCCCTCTACGAGCAGTACTTC.

The chain employs TRBV9 and TRBJ2-1; no definite D call. This CDR3 has 15 amino acids. Looked up from germline, CDR1 is SGDLS and CDR2 is YYNGEE. With 0 bases removed from V and 2 bases from J, the gap between germline ends came to 9 bases. CDR3 region: CASSVAEVTYNEQFF. CDR3 DNA sequence: TGTGCCAGCAGCGTAGCTGAGGTTACCTACAATGAGCAGTTCTTC.

The rearrangement uses TRBV27 and TRBJ1-5, with D maybe TRBD1 (6 bases). V was cut by 2 bases and J by 0 bases, with 14 bases left in between. The length of the CDR3 is 17 residues. CDR1 is MNHEY, CDR2 SMNVEV, per germline (reference sequence). For the CDR3, the DNA is TGTGCCAGCAGTTTAGGTATGGGGACACATAGCAATCAGCCCCAGCATTTT. Translation gives CASSLGMGTHSNQPQHF.

This chain connects TRBV7-9 to TRBJ2-7; 7 bases match TRBD1. This CDR3 contains 18 residues. The germline V gene encodes CDR1 SEHNR and CDR2 FQNEAQ (reference sequence). The V segment lost 2 bases and the J segment 2 bases; nucleotides outside the gene matches: 15. CDR3 bases: TGTGCCAGCAGCTTACCCCAAACAGGGGTACGAACTACCTACGAGCAGTACTTC. Protein sequence: CASSLPQTGVRTTYEQYF. Using reference TRBV7-9 and TRBJ2-7 for the parts outside the CDR3, the full variable domain is DTGVSQNPRHKITKRGQNVTFRCDPISEHNRLYWYRQTLGQGPEFLTYFQNEAQLEKSRLLSDRFSAERPKGSFSTLEIQRTEQGDSAMYLCASSLPQTGVRTTYEQYFGPGTRLTVT.

The CDR3 region is CASSVGDIPNTEAFF. The CDR3 DNA follows: TGTGCCAGCAGCGTAGGGGACATACCGAACACTGAAGCTTTCTTT. The V call is TRBV9, the J call TRBJ1-1; a possible D gene is TRBD1 (6 bases). Germline assignment: CDR1 SGDLS and CDR2 YYNGEE. The CDR3 length is 15 residues. V was shortened by 0 bases and J by 1 base, with 10 bases between the two germline ends.

This chain connects TRBV7-9 to TRBJ1-3; 9 bases are shared with TRBD1. This CDR3 has 15 residues. Germline V CDR1 and CDR2: SEHNR, FQNEAQ (reference sequence). Losses at the gene ends were 5 bases for V and 3 bases for J; bases not matched to a gene: 5. The CDR3 protein is CASSRGQGNGNTIYF. DNA of the CDR3: TGTGCCAGCAGCCGGGGACAGGGTAATGGAAACACCATATATTTT.

The V gene is TRBV2, the J gene TRBJ1-2; D is ambiguous. The germline V and J ends were trimmed by 1 base and 3 bases, with 9 bases remaining between them. The CDR3 contains 14 residues. CDR1 SNHLY and CDR2 FYNNEI come from the germline V gene. The CDR3 loop reads CASSEDGLDYGYTF. CDR3 coding DNA: TGTGCCAGCAGTGAAGATGGGTTAGACTATGGCTACACCTTC.